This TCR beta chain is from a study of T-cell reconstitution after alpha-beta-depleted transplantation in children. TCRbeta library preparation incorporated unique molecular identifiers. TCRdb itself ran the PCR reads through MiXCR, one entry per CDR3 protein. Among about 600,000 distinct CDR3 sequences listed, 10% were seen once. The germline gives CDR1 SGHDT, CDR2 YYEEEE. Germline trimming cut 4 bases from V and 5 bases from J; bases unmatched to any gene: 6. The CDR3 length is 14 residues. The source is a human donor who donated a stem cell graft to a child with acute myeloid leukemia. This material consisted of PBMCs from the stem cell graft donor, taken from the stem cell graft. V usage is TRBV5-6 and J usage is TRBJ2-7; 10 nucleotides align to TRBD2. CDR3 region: CASSLGLADDEQYF. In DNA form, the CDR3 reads TGTGCCAGCAGCCTAGGACTAGCGGACGACGAGCAGTACTTC.